A single sample is the source of the 5 T cell receptor beta chains below, sequenced in a study of blood T cell repertoires in COVID-19. Sequencing used immunoSEQ multiplex PCR; TCRdb keeps in-frame clones, though not all of them. The sample comprises 180,000 or so clones, 90% of which are singletons, and 0.55% to 0.8% rests with the top ten. Sequencing used peripheral blood. These receptors were obtained from a man aged 50-60 years with acute or convalescent COVID-19.

The chain recombines TRBV10-1 with TRBJ2-1, with 11 bases fitting TRBD2. The CDR3 is 15 amino acids. V lost 1 base and J lost 9; bases outside the gene matches: 5. Germline CDR1 reads WNHNN; CDR2 reads SYGVQD (reference sequence). The DNA for the CDR3 is TGCGCCAGCAGTGAGTTGCTAGCGGGAGGCTCTGAGCAGTTCTTC. It translates to CASSELLAGGSEQFF.

The chain has TRBV6-5 and TRBJ1-2, with 10 nucleotides matching TRBD1. V dropped 3 bases and J dropped 8; count of bases not matched to a gene: 9. Germline CDR1 MNHEY, CDR2 SVGAGI. The CDR3 sequence is 15 residues long. This CDR3 reads CASSYTPGQGGGYTF. In DNA, the CDR3 is TGTGCCAGCAGTTATACCCCCGGACAGGGGGGCGGCTACACCTTC.

The rearrangement links TRBV7-9 to TRBJ2-2, with a possible D match to TRBD1 (5 bases). CDR3 length equals 16 residues. Germline CDR1 reads SEHNR; CDR2 reads FQNEAQ (reference sequence). Trimming took off 3 bases at V and 4 bases at J, with 15 bases between the two ends. In DNA form, the CDR3 reads TGTGCCAGCAGCTTCAGGGCCGGACGACTCACCGGGGAGCTGTTTTTT. Its translation is CASSFRAGRLTGELFF.

The chain has TRBV4-3 and TRBJ2-3; TRBD2 might be the D (6 bases). The CDR3 is 15 residues long. Trimming took 1 base from V and 1 from J, leaving 9 bases between them. Looked up from germline, CDR1 is LGHNA and CDR2 is YSLEER. The CDR3 nucleotides are TGCGCCAGCAGCCAAGGCGGGGAACGCACAGATACGCAGTATTTT. It specifies CASSQGGERTDTQYF.

The chain links TRBV4-1 to TRBJ2-3; 10 positions agree with TRBD1. CDR3 length: 17 amino acids. Germline V lookup: CDR1 MGHRA, CDR2 YSYEKL. With V trimmed by 0 bases and J by 3 bases, 6 bases remained unmatched. CDR3 sequence (DNA): TGCGCCAGCAGCCAAGAGGGGGGGGACAGGGGAACAGATACGCAGTATTTT. This encodes CASSQEGGDRGTDTQYF.